This TCR beta chain was sequenced for a study of beta chain features in type 1 diabetes. Study results and limitations: Insertions were fewer and deletions more numerous at VDJ junctions in type 1 diabetes patients. Moderate but significant shortening of TCRB CDR3s was recorded in all four CD4+ subsets from Type 1 diabetes patients.

The CDR3 has 15 amino acids. J lost 5 bases, V lost 4 bases, and 8 bases had no gene match. Germline V gene sequence: CDR1 SGHNT, CDR2 YYREEE (reference sequence). Reverse transcribing all isolated RNA meant expressed TCRB transcripts were sequenced. Repertoires were generated with immunoSEQ multiplex PCR, while TCRdb's copy carries only in-frame clones and drops some. The data contain a few hundred thousand clones, approximately 25% of them seen just once; the ten biggest clones take up roughly 0.011%. Every donor had blood drawn once into heparin, roughly 100 mL on average. Of note for this clone: Its target is not known.

This chain connects TRBV5-4 to TRBJ2-3; 9 positions match TRBD2. The source material was naive CD4+ T cells from blood. The TCR was taken from a woman in her 30s with type 1 diabetes. Here the CDR3 DNA reads TGTGCCAGCAGCGCATCAAAAGCGGGGGGAGATACGCAGTATTTT. Protein product: CASSASKAGGDTQYF. Together with reference TRBV5-4 and TRBJ2-3, the CDR3 gives the full variable domain: ETGVTQSPTHLIKTRGQQVTLRCSSQSGHNTVSWYQQALGQGPQFIFQYYREEENGRGNFPPRFSGLQFPNYSSELNVNALELDDSALYLCASSASKAGGDTQYFGPGTRLTVL.